This entry lists 21 T cell receptor beta chains sequenced from one sample in a study of immune heterogeneity within non-small cell lung tumors. The TCR beta CDR3 region was amplified by multiplex PCR employing 32 V and 13 J primers. A single record per CDR3 protein comes from TCRdb applying MiXCR to the multiplex PCR reads. This table has 8,500 to 11,000 distinct CDR3 sequences, under 20% appearing once. Template material comprised bulk tumor genomic DNA at about 610 ng per sample. During surgery, each primary tumor gave multiple biopsies spaced as far apart as possible. Each patient presented with untreated, newly diagnosed non-small cell lung cancer and received curative surgery. Specimen: lung tumor tissue. The receptor source for this set is a man aged 40-50 years with non-small cell lung cancer.

In this sample, this clonotype turned up many times. The gene calls are TRBV5-1 and TRBJ2-3; D is ambiguous. Germline-derived CDR1 and CDR2 are SGHRS and YFSETQ. This CDR3 is built from 13 residues. Trimming took 2 bases from V and 6 from J, leaving 10 bases between them. This CDR3 is CASSFSQADTQYF. DNA for the CDR3: TGCGCCAGCAGCTTCTCCCAGGCGGATACGCAGTATTTT.

Regarding this clonotype: The conserved phenylalanine or tryptophan is not found at the CDR3 terminus, so this likely reflects a read error. The DNA is left out, because the CDR3 cannot be placed on it with certainty; the CDR3 is given as TCRdb lists it. This rearrangement joins TRBV20-1 to TRBJ2-3; no DNA check was done on the table's D call, TRBD2. Per the germline V gene, CDR1 is DFQATT and CDR2 is SNEGSKA (reference sequence). The CDR3 region is 16 residues in length, termini included. The CDR3 reads CSTSGLAGAYEQYFGP.

This clonotype is judged medium-sized. Here the CDR3 DNA reads TGCAGTGCCGTGAACCCAAAGGGACTTACCTACAATGAGCAGTTCTTC. Its protein product is CSAVNPKGLTYNEQFF. The J gene is TRBJ2-1, the V gene TRBV20-1, with D maybe TRBD2 (6 bases). Trimming left V 6 bases short and J 2 bases short, with 20 bases between. CDR1 and CDR2 (germline): DFQATT, SNEGSKA (reference sequence). There are 16 residues in the CDR3.

This clonotype was seen at least ten times. This chain joins TRBV5-1 and TRBJ2-1, with TRBD2 matching 8 bases. V gave up 3 bases and J gave up 0 bases; unmatched junction bases: 5. Per germline, CDR1 SGHRS and CDR2 YFSETQ. This CDR3 spans 16 amino acids. The CDR3 DNA is TGCGCCAGCAGCTCAGCGGGGGCTAACTCCTACAATGAGCAGTTCTTC. Translating gives CASSSAGANSYNEQFF.

This clonotype was seen many times. V is TRBV15 and J is TRBJ1-6; 7 bases map to TRBD1. Unmatched junction bases numbered 7, after V lost 1 base and J lost 7 bases. CDR3 length: 16 amino acids. Germline loops: CDR1 LNHNV, CDR2 YYDKDF (reference sequence). The CDR3 protein is CATSRGQGVRNSPLHF. The CDR3 nucleotides are TGTGCCACCAGCAGAGGACAGGGTGTGAGGAATTCACCCCTCCACTTT. The whole variable domain, filled in from reference TRBV15 and TRBJ1-6, reads DAMVIQNPRYQVTQFGKPVTLSCSQTLNHNVMYWYQQKSSQAPKLLFHYYDKDFNNEADTPDNFQSRRPNTSFCFLDIRSPGLGDTAMYLCATSRGQGVRNSPLHFGNGTRLTVT.

Points on this clonotype: A read error is possible here, since a much larger clone lies one base away. V usage is TRBV3-2 and J usage is TRBJ2-5; TRBD1, the table's D call, lacks a check against the DNA. TRBV3-2 has pseudogene status. CDR3 length equals 13 residues. The CDR3 DNA is TGTGCCAGCAGCCAGAGGGGGAAAGAGACCCAGTACTTC. As protein: CASSQRGKETQYF.

This clonotype was detected many times. V and J are TRBV7-6 and TRBJ2-1; D is undetermined. Trimming removed 2 bases from V and 4 bases from J, with 12 bases in between. This CDR3 has 15 residues. CDR1 and CDR2 from the germline V gene are SGHVS and FNYEAQ. The DNA of the CDR3 is TGTGCCAGCAGCTTATTTGAAGGAGAGTACAATGAGCAGTTCTTC. Translating gives CASSLFEGEYNEQFF. The entire variable domain, with the rest obtained from reference TRBV7-6 and TRBJ2-1, is as follows: GAGVSQSPRYKVTKRGQDVALRCDPISGHVSLYWYRQALGQGPEFLTYFNYEAQQDKSGLPNDRFSAERPEGSISTLTIQRTEQRDSAMYRCASSLFEGEYNEQFFGPGTRLTVL.

By share, this clonotype counts as medium-sized. V usage is TRBV6-2 or TRBV6-3 and J usage is TRBJ2-1; TRBD2 matches 8 bases. Germline trimming cut 7 bases from V and 5 bases from J; bases unmatched to any gene: 13. The V gene's germline CDR1 is MNHEY and CDR2 SVGEGT. This CDR3 comprises 16 residues. The CDR3 sequence: CASTDQIGGGNNEQFF. The CDR3 DNA reads TGTGCCAGCACGGATCAGATCGGGGGGGGGAACAATGAGCAGTTCTTC.

This clonotype rates as medium-sized. The chain uses TRBV4-1 and TRBJ2-7; D call uncertain. This CDR3 comprises 13 residues. Trimming took off 1 base at V and 4 bases at J, with 8 bases between the two ends. Germline lookup yields CDR1 MGHRA and CDR2 YSYEKL. CDR3 sequence (DNA): TGCGCCAGCAGCCAAGGGAGTACGTACGAGCAGTACTTC. It codes for CASSQGSTYEQYF.

This clonotype was observed many times. The gene calls are TRBV4-3 and TRBJ1-3; 7 bases align to TRBD1. CDR3 size: 16 residues. The trim removed 1 base at V and 7 bases at J, leaving 10 bases unmatched. Germline-derived CDR1 and CDR2 are LGHNA and YSLEER. For the CDR3, the DNA is TGCGCCAGCAGCCAAGCAGCAGGGGGAGGTGGGAACACCATATATTTT. Translating gives CASSQAAGGGGNTIYF.

Comment on this clonotype: A read error may account for a junction end that differs from germline. For the CDR3, the DNA is TGTGCCAGCAGTTTATCCAGGGCTAGCAATCAGCCCCATTATTTT. Translating it yields CASSLSRASNQPHYF. The rearrangement uses TRBV28 and TRBJ1-5; perhaps TRBD1 as D (5 bases). Germline V gives CDR1 MDHEN, CDR2 SYDVKM. The length of the CDR3 is 15 residues.

This clonotype has ten or more counts. The chain links TRBV6-2 or TRBV6-3 to TRBJ1-5, with 7 bases identical to TRBD1. V trimming: 2 bases; J trimming: 7 bases; junction bases outside the gene matches: 11. CDR1 is MNHEY, CDR2 SVGEGT, per germline. This CDR3 has 16 amino acids. The CDR3 spells CASSYGGQFKVQPQHF. The CDR3 DNA follows: TGTGCCAGCAGTTACGGGGGACAGTTCAAAGTGCAGCCCCAGCATTTT.

By its share, this clonotype is medium-sized. V gene TRBV18 combines with J gene TRBJ2-7; perhaps TRBD1 as D (6 bases). CDR1 is KGHSH, CDR2 LQKENI, per germline. Between the trimmed V and J ends, which lost 5 bases and 2 bases, there was a span of 10 bases. The CDR3 loop spans 13 amino acids. As DNA, the CDR3 is TGTGCCAGCTCAGCAGGACAGCCCTACGAGCAGTACTTC. Translating it yields CASSAGQPYEQYF.

The rearrangement uses TRBV30 and TRBJ1-5; D is possibly TRBD1 (6 bases). The CDR3 covers 14 residues. The V and J ends lost 0 bases and 7 bases respectively, with 13 bases between them. Germline CDR1 reads GTSNPN; CDR2 reads SVGIG (reference sequence). Here the CDR3 DNA reads TGTGCCTGGAGTGTACGTCCCGGGGGCCAGCCCCAGCATTTT. It translates to CAWSVRPGGQPQHF. The variable domain in full, completed from reference TRBV30 and TRBJ1-5, reads SQTIHQWPATLVQPVGSPLSLECTVEGTSNPNLYWYRQAAGRGLQLLFYSVGIGQISSEVPQNLSASRPQDRQFILSSKKLLLSDSGFYLCAWSVRPGGQPQHFGDGTRLSIL.

This clonotype is classed as medium-sized. This chain links TRBV12-3 or TRBV12-4 with TRBJ1-5, with D unclear. This CDR3 comprises 13 residues. With 5 bases removed from V and 3 bases from J, the gap between germline ends came to 8 bases. Here the CDR3 DNA reads TGTGCCAGCAGTGTACAGCTCAATCAGCCCCAGCATTTT. It yields the protein CASSVQLNQPQHF.

This clonotype was recorded many times. V is TRBV4-2 and J is TRBJ2-7; D remains ambiguous. V lost 0 bases and J 3 bases, leaving 12 bases between the germline ends. Germline CDR1 and CDR2: LGHNA and YNFKEQ. CDR3 length: 15 amino acids. This chain's CDR3 is CASSQDPAPRYEQYF. CDR3 nucleotide sequence: TGTGCCAGCAGCCAAGATCCAGCTCCGCGCTACGAGCAGTACTTC.

Many counts were recorded for this clonotype. J is TRBJ1-6 and V is TRBV7-3, with D perhaps matching TRBD1 (5 bases). This CDR3 has 14 residues. V shed 6 bases and J shed 7 bases, with 13 bases lying between them. The germline CDR1 and CDR2 sequences are SGHTA and FQGTGA. The CDR3 coding sequence is TGTGCCAGCAGACTCCAGGGTCCAAATTCACCCCTCCACTTT. Its protein is CASRLQGPNSPLHF.

This clonotype was counted ten times or more. Germline is not matched at one junction end, which may reflect a read error. The chain joins TRBV7-7 to TRBJ2-5, with TRBD2 matching over 9 bases. Germline V gives CDR1 SSHAT, CDR2 FNYEAQ (reference sequence). The CDR3 extends over 15 amino acids. In nucleotides, the CDR3 is TGTGCTAGCAGCTTAGGTGCGGGGGGGCAAGAGACCCAGTACTTC. Amino acids: CASSLGAGGQETQYF.

By its share, this clonotype is medium-sized. The chain carries TRBV6-5 and TRBJ1-6, with D hard to call. Germline CDR1 reads MNHEY; CDR2 reads SVGAGI. This CDR3 contains 16 residues. The V gene lost 0 bases and the J gene lost 14 bases, with 20 bases spanning the gap. The CDR3 DNA reads TGTGCCAGCAGTTACTCGACGGATCCCTTCTTTCGGACCCTCCACTTT. Protein sequence: CASSYSTDPFFRTLHF.

This clonotype was picked up many times. CDR3 nucleotide sequence: TGTGCCAGCAGTTTTTTGGGCAATGAGCAGTTCTTC. Its protein product is CASSFLGNEQFF. The chain links TRBV12-3 or TRBV12-4 to TRBJ2-1; D is unresolved. V lost 3 bases, J lost 6 bases, and 6 bases lay in between. CDR3 length: 12 residues.

This clonotype was seen repeatedly, ten times or more. This chain uses TRBV7-4 with TRBJ2-5; TRBD2 matches 10 bases. The CDR3 has 15 residues. Trimming at V came to 1 base and at J to 5 bases, leaving 4 bases not matched to a gene. CDR1 SGHVT and CDR2 SQSDAQ come from the germline V gene. CDR3 protein: CASSLVLAGEETQYF. The CDR3 bases are TGTGCCAGCAGCTTAGTGCTAGCGGGGGAGGAGACCCAGTACTTC.